This T cell receptor (beta chain) comes out of a study of cytomegalovirus exposure and HLA in healthy donors. Study-level points and caveats: The sole available immune exposure information was CMV serostatus. Sequencing depth roughly uniform across donors was assumed in presence/absence analyses. A further, later analysis showed that HLA-associated TCR beta chains (compared with equally common others) were more clonally expanded.

The PCR employed 60 Vbeta primers together with 13 Jbeta primers. Assay used: immunoSEQ multiplex PCR; TCRdb lists only in-frame clones, some missing. Of about 110,000 clones in the sample, approximately 70% are singletons; the top ten hold roughly 0.82%. Concerning this clone itself: Its antigen remains unknown.

The J segment lost 0 bases and the V segment lost 1 base, leaving 4 bases of the junction unmatched. CDR3 length: 17 amino acids. The germline V gene has CDR1 SGHTA and CDR2 FQGTGA. The source of this sequence is a woman younger than 45 in good health and CMV-seronegative. The J gene is TRBJ2-2, the V gene TRBV7-3, with TRBD1 matching over 8 bases. Specimen: PBMCs. The CDR3 is CASSLRGTGPNTGELFF. CDR3 in DNA: TGTGCCAGCAGCTTAAGGGGGACAGGTCCGAACACCGGGGAGCTGTTTTTT. Drawing the rest from reference TRBV7-3 and TRBJ2-2, the complete variable domain is GAGVSQTPSNKVTEKGKYVELRCDPISGHTALYWYRQSLGQGPEFLIYFQGTGAADDSGLPNDRFFAVRPEGSVSTLKIQRTERGDSAVYLCASSLRGTGPNTGELFFGEGSRLTVL.